These 7 T cell receptor beta chains share one sample of origin, sequenced in a study of blood T cells in healthy people across ages. Primers used in a second PCR of roughly 6 to 12 cycles were a sample-barcoded 5' primer and a J-beta primer mix. TCRdb re-called the 5' RACE reads with MiXCR, one entry per CDR3 protein. This sample carries under 700,000 distinct CDR3 sequences, around 24% of them seen once, and the ten largest clones take roughly 10%. These data were also reused for a study on T cells of mothers and their children.

The sequencing sample was made of blood. The receptors were gathered from a boy between 10 and 17 years old in good health.

This clonotype was observed once. The chain couples TRBV28 to TRBJ2-7; tentative D call: TRBD1 (6 bases). Germline-derived CDR1 and CDR2 are MDHEN and SYDVKM. The CDR3 extends over 16 amino acids. The ends were cut back, 8 bases at V and 3 bases at J, with 23 bases in the middle. CDR3 DNA: TGTGCCAGCGGTGGATACAGGGATCAGGCGATCTACGAGCAGTACTTC. Translating it yields CASGGYRDQAIYEQYF. Full variable domain (rest looked up from reference TRBV28 and TRBJ2-7): DVKVTQSSRYLVKRTGEKVFLECVQDMDHENMFWYRQDPGLGLRLIYFSYDVKMKEKGDIPEGYSVSREKKERFSLILESASTNQTSMYLCASGGYRDQAIYEQYFGPGTRLTVT.

The genes are TRBV6-5 and TRBJ1-6; a weak D match, TRBD1 (5 bases). The germline gives CDR1 MNHEY, CDR2 SVGAGI. The germline V and J ends were trimmed by 6 bases and 9 bases, with 12 bases remaining between them. The CDR3 is 13 residues long. Here the CDR3 DNA reads TGTGCCAGCAGCATTGAGAGGGGTTCACCCCTCCACTTT. Translation gives CASSIERGSPLHF.

This clonotype was recorded a few times. V usage is TRBV20-1 and J usage is TRBJ2-2, with 13 nucleotides matching TRBD2. V shed 0 bases, J shed 6 bases, and the junction held 10 bases outside the gene matches. The V gene's germline CDR1 is DFQATT and CDR2 SNEGSKA (reference sequence). CDR3 length: 18 amino acids. The CDR3 region has the DNA TGCAGTGCTAGAGATCTTGGACTAGCGGGAGTTCGGCCCGGGGAGCTGTTTTTT. Translating gives CSARDLGLAGVRPGELFF.

This clonotype was seen a handful of times. The chain combines TRBV5-5 with TRBJ1-2; 7 bases fit TRBD1. CDR1 is SGHKS, CDR2 YYEKEE, per germline (reference sequence). CDR3 length: 15 residues. J was trimmed by 8 bases and V by 0 bases; bases with no gene match: 10. The CDR3 region is CASSLARGQGGGYTF. In nucleotides, the CDR3 is TGTGCCAGCAGCTTGGCCCGAGGACAAGGGGGCGGCTACACCTTC.

This clonotype occurred a few times. J is TRBJ2-7 and V is TRBV9, with 9 bases that match TRBD1. With V trimmed by 3 bases and J by 2 bases, 6 bases remained unmatched. Germline lookup yields CDR1 SGDLS and CDR2 YYNGEE. This CDR3 is 15 amino acids long. In DNA, the CDR3 is TGTGCCAGCAGCGCCGGGACAGGGTTTCCCTACGAGCAGTACTTC. As protein: CASSAGTGFPYEQYF. Based on the CDR3 plus reference TRBV9 and TRBJ2-7, the full variable domain is DSGVTQTPKHLITATGQRVTLRCSPRSGDLSVYWYQQSLDQGLQFLIQYYNGEERAKGNILERFSAQQFPDLHSELNLSSLELGDSALYFCASSAGTGFPYEQYFGPGTRLTVT.

This clonotype was counted a few times. V usage is TRBV20-1 and J usage is TRBJ1-2; no firm D call. Between the trimmed V and J ends, which lost 4 bases and 9 bases, there was a span of 12 bases. The length of the CDR3 is 11 residues. Germline CDR1 DFQATT, CDR2 SNEGSKA (reference sequence). CDR3 DNA: TGCAGTGCTATTAGCGGGAGTCGCTACACCTTC. This encodes CSAISGSRYTF.

Only a few counts were recorded for this clonotype. The chain recombines TRBV4-3 with TRBJ2-1; a possible D gene is TRBD1 (5 bases). The CDR3 length is 13 residues. V was cut by 5 bases and J by 5 bases, with 10 bases left in between. Germline lookup yields CDR1 LGHNA and CDR2 YSLEER. The CDR3 coding sequence is TGCGCCAGCAGCGAGGACATCCACAATGAGCAGTTCTTC. Amino acids: CASSEDIHNEQFF.